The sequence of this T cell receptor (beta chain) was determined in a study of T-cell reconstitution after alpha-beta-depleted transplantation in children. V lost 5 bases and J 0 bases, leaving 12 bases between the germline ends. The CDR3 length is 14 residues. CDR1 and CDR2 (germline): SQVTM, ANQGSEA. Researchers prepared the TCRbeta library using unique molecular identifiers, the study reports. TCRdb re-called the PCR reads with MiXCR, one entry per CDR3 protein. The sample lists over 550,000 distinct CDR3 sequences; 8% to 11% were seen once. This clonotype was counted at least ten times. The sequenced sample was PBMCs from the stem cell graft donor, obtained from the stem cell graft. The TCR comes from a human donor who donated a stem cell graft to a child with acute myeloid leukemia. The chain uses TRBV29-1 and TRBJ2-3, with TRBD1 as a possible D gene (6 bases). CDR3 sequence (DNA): TGCAGCGTTAAGCGGACAGATAGCACAGATACGCAGTATTTT. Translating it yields CSVKRTDSTDTQYF.